This entry lists 6 T cell receptor beta chains sequenced from one sample in a study of identical twins. Each CDR3 protein gets one entry after TCRdb re-called the 5' RACE reads with MiXCR. Of roughly 1,500,000 distinct CDR3 sequences listed, less than 35% are singletons. The sequenced material came from cord blood. The receptors derive from a newborn girl in good health.

About this clonotype: The junction differs from germline at one of its ends, possibly a read error. The chain couples TRBV6-1 to TRBJ1-2; 7 positions match TRBD1. Germline V lookup: CDR1 MNHNS, CDR2 SASEGT. The CDR3 is 17 residues long. The CDR3 protein is CAGSGSGTVSANYGYTF. The CDR3 bases are TGTGCCGGCAGTGGGTCGGGGACAGTTTCCGCTAACTATGGCTACACCTTC.

This clonotype was seen a handful of times. The V gene is TRBV3-1, the J gene TRBJ2-7; TRBD2 matches at 12 bases. The CDR3 has 15 residues. Germline assignment: CDR1 LGHDT and CDR2 YNNKEL (reference sequence). V dropped 4 bases and J dropped 5; count of bases not matched to a gene: 6. The CDR3 loop is CASSPMTSGSHEQYF. The DNA of the CDR3 is TGTGCCAGCAGCCCAATGACTAGCGGGAGCCACGAGCAGTACTTC.

The genes are TRBV29-1 and TRBJ2-1, with 7 bases lining up with TRBD2. This CDR3 is built from 11 residues. Germline V gene data show CDR1 as SQVTM and CDR2 as ANQGSEA. The trim removed 7 bases at V and 8 bases at J, leaving 5 bases unmatched. CDR3 nucleotides: TGCAGCGGCCGACTAGCCCATGAGCAGTTCTTC. Protein: CSGRLAHEQFF.

This chain uses TRBV7-6 with TRBJ2-4, with TRBD1 matching 10 bases. TRBJ2-7 explains the end of the DNA better; the J call may be wrong. Germline loops: CDR1 SGHVS, CDR2 FNYEAQ. The CDR3 has 14 amino acids. The CDR3 spells CASSSAGTGVEQYF. The CDR3 region has the DNA TGTGCCAGCAGCTCCGCCGGGACAGGGGTCGAGCAGTACTTC.

This clonotype appeared a few times. This chain uses TRBV20-1 with TRBJ2-7; 7 positions agree with TRBD1. The germline V gene has CDR1 DFQATT and CDR2 SNEGSKA (reference sequence). There are 13 residues in the CDR3. V was pared by 5 bases and J by 3 bases, with 7 bases of the junction left unmatched. The CDR3, as DNA: TGCAGTGCTCTTACAGGGGCCCTCTACGAGCAGTACTTC. This translates into CSALTGALYEQYF.

The gene calls are TRBV6-2 or TRBV6-3 and TRBJ2-7, with TRBD1 matching over 8 bases. Germline V gene sequence: CDR1 MNHEY, CDR2 SVGEGT. The CDR3 is 15 amino acids. Losses at the gene ends were 1 base for V and 2 bases for J; bases not matched to a gene: 4. This CDR3 is CASSYYGTGTYEQYF. In DNA, the CDR3 is TGTGCCAGCAGTTACTACGGGACAGGAACCTACGAGCAGTACTTC.